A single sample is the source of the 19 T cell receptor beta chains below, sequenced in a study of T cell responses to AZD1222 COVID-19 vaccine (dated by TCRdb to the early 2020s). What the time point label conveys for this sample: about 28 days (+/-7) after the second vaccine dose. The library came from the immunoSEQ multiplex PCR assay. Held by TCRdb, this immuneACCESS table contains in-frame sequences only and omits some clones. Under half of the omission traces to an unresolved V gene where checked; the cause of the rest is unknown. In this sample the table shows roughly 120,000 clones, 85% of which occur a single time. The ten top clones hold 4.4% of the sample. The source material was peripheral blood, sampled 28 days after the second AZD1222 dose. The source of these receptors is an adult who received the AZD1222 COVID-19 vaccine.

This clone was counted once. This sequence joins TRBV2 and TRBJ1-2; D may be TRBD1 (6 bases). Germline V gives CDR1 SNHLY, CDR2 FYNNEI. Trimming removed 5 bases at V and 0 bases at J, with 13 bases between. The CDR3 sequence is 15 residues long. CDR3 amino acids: CASSRQQGANYGYTF. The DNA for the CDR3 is TGTGCCAGCAGTCGCCAACAGGGCGCTAACTATGGCTACACCTTC.

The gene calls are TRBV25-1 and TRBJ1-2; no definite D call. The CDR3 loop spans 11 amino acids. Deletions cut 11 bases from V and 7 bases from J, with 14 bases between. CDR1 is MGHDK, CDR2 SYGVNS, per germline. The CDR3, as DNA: TGTGCCGGCGGAGGCCTTTTTGGCTACACCTTC. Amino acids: CAGGGLFGYTF.

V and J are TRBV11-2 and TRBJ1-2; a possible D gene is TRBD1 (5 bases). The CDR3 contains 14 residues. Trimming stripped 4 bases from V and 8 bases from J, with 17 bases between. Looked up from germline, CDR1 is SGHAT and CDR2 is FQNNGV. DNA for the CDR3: TGTGCCAGCAGCTCGACCCTGGGGGGAGAAGGCTACACCTTC. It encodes CASSSTLGGEGYTF. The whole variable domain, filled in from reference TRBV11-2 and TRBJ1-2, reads EAGVAQSPRYKIIEKRQSVAFWCNPISGHATLYWYQQILGQGPKLLIQFQNNGVVDDSQLPKDRFSAERLKGVDSTLKIQPAKLEDSAVYLCASSSTLGGEGYTFGSGTRLTVV.

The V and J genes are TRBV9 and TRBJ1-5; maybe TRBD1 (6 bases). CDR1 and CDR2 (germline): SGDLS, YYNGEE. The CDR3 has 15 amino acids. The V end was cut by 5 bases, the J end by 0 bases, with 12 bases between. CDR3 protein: CASSGGQNSNQPQHF. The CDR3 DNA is TGTGCCAGCAGTGGGGGACAAAATAGCAATCAGCCCCAGCATTTT.

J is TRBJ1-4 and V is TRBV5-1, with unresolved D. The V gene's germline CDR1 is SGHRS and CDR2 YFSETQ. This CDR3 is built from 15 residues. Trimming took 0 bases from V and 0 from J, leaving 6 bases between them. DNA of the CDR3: TGCGCCAGCAGCTTGGTCGGGTCAACTAATGAAAAACTGTTTTTT. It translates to CASSLVGSTNEKLFF.

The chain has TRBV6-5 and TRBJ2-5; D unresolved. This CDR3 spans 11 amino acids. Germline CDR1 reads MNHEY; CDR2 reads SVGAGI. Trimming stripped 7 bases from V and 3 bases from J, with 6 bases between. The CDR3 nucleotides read TGTGCCAGCACCCTTAAAGAGACCCAGTACTTC. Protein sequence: CASTLKETQYF.

In DNA form, the CDR3 reads TGCAGCGTTAATTTGTTGGGCAGATCCGTGAACACTGAAGCTTTCTTT. Residues: CSVNLLGRSVNTEAFF. The chain carries TRBV29-1 and TRBJ1-1, with D uncertain. Trimming stripped 5 bases from V and 0 bases from J, with 19 bases between. Germline V gene data show CDR1 as SQVTM and CDR2 as ANQGSEA. The CDR3 covers 16 residues.

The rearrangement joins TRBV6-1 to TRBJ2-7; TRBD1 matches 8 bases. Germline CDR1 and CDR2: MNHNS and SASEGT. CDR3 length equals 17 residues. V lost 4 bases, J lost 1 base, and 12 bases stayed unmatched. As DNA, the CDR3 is TGTGCCAGCAGTGTGACTTGGATTGGGACAGGATCCTACGAGCAGTACTTC. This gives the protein CASSVTWIGTGSYEQYF.

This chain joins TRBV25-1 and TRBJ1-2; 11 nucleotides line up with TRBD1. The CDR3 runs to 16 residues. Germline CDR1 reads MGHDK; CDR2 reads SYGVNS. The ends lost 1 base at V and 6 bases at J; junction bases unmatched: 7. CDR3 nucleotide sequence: TGTGCCAGCAGTGAATCCCGGACAGGGGGCGTTCATGGCTACACCTTC. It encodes CASSESRTGGVHGYTF.

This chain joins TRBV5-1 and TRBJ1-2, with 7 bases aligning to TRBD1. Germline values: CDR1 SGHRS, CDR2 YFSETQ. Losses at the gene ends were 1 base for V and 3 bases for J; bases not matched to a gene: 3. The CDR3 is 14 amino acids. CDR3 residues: CASSLNRGDYGYTF. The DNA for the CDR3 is TGCGCCAGCAGCTTGAACAGGGGAGACTATGGCTACACCTTC.

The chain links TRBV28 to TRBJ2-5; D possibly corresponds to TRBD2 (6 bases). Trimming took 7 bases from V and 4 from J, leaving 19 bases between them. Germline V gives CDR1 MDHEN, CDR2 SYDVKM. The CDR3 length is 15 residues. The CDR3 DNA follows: TGTGCCAGCAAGGAGGGATCCGTGGTATTAGAGACCCAGTACTTC. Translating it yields CASKEGSVVLETQYF.

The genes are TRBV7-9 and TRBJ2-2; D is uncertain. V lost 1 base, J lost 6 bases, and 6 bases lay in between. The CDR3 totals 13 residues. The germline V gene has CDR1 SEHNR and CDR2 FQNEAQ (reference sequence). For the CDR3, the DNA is TGTGCCAGCAGCTTAGGCCAGCCCGGGGAGCTGTTTTTT. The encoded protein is CASSLGQPGELFF.

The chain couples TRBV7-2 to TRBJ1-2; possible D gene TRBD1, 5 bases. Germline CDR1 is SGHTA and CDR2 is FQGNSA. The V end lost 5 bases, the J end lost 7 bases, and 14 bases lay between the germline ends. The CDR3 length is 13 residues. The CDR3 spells CASSPGPPGGYTF. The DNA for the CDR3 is TGTGCCAGCAGCCCGGGACCCCCTGGTGGCTACACCTTC.

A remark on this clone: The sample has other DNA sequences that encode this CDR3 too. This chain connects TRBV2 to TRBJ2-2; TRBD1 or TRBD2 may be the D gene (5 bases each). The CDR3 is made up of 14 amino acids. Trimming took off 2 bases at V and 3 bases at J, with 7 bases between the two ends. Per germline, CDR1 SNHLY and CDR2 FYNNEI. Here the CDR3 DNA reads TGTGCCAGCAGTGAACAGGGAGACACCGGGGAGCTGTTTTTT. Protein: CASSEQGDTGELFF.

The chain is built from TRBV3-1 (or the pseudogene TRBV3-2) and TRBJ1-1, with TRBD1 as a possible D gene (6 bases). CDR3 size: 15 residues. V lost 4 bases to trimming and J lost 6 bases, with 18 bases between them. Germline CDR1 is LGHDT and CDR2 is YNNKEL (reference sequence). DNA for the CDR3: TGTGCCAGCAGCCCACACAGGGAGAGGGGCGCTGAAGCTTTCTTT. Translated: CASSPHRERGAEAFF.

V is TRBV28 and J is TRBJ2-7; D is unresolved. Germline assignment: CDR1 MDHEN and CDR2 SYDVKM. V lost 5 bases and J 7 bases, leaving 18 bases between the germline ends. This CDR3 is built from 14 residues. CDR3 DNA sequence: TGTGCCAGCAGTAGGGTAGTTTCCGGGTCTGAGCAGTACTTC. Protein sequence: CASSRVVSGSEQYF. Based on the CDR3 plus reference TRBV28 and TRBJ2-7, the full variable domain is DVKVTQSSRYLVKRTGEKVFLECVQDMDHENMFWYRQDPGLGLRLIYFSYDVKMKEKGDIPEGYSVSREKKERFSLILESASTNQTSMYLCASSRVVSGSEQYFGPGTRLTVT.

The CDR3 here is CASTGGRTDTQYF. Written as DNA, the CDR3 is TGTGCCAGCACCGGGGGACGAACAGATACGCAGTATTTT. The V call is TRBV25-1, the J call TRBJ2-3, with D tentatively TRBD2 (6 bases). Trimming left V 7 bases short and J 3 bases short, with 11 bases between. The CDR3 contains 13 residues. The V gene's germline CDR1 is MGHDK and CDR2 SYGVNS. Complete variable domain (other parts from reference TRBV25-1 and TRBJ2-3): EADIYQTPRYLVIGTGKKITLECSQTMGHDKMYWYQQDPGMELHLIHYSYGVNSTEKGDLSSESTVSRIRTEHFPLTLESARPSHTSQYLCASTGGRTDTQYFGPGTRLTVL.

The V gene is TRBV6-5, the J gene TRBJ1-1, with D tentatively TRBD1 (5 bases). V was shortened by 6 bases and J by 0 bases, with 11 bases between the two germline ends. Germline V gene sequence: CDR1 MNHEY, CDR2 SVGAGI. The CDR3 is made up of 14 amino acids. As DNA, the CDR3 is TGTGCCAGCAGGCCGGGACCGATGAACACTGAAGCTTTCTTT. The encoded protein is CASRPGPMNTEAFF.

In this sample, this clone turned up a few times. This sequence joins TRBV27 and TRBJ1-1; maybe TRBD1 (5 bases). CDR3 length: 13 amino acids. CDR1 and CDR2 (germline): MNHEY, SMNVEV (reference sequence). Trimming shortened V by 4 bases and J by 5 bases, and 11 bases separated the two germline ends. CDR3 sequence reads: CASSSWGGTEAFF. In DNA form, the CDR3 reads TGTGCCAGCAGTTCCTGGGGGGGAACTGAAGCTTTCTTT.